This T cell receptor beta chain was obtained from a study of T cell responses to AZD1222 COVID-19 vaccine. Data came from immunoSEQ multiplex PCR; TCRdb stores just in-frame clones and leaves some out. Of roughly 80,000 clones in the sample, 88% are singletons; the top ten hold 4% to 5.5%. Germline V gives CDR1 MDHEN, CDR2 SYDVKM. V lost 6 bases to trimming and J lost 2 bases; unmatched junction nucleotides: 6. This CDR3 has 15 amino acids. The clonotype comes from an adult in good health. The rearrangement links TRBV28 to TRBJ1-4, with 7 bases identical to TRBD1. The source material was peripheral blood, sampled on day 0 of MenACWY control vaccination. The CDR3 region is CASRRTGATNEKLFF. The CDR3 nucleotides read TGTGCCAGCAGGCGTACAGGGGCCACTAATGAAAAACTGTTTTTT.